What follows are 32 T cell receptor beta chains derived from one specimen sequenced in a study of T cells in Graves' hyperthyroidism and ophthalmopathy. TCR beta CDR3 region amplification was performed from RNA transcripts. Carried out on the TCR CDR3, a first-round RT-PCR used the HTBI primer set. TCRdb reanalysed the multiplex PCR reads using MiXCR and keeps one entry per CDR3 protein. The table has more than 300,000 distinct CDR3 sequences, approximately 18% seen once. Sequenced material: blood. The source is a young woman with Graves' hyperthyroidism that later progressed to Graves' ophthalmopathy.

The gene calls are TRBV6-1 and TRBJ2-2; unclear D gene. V lost 1 base, J lost 6 bases, and 21 bases lay in between. The germline gives CDR1 MNHNS, CDR2 SASEGT. The CDR3 consists of 18 residues. The CDR3 sequence: CASSEVGTAPDFSGELFF. The CDR3 region has the DNA TGTGCCAGCAGTGAAGTGGGAACCGCTCCAGATTTCTCCGGGGAGCTGTTTTTT.

V and J are TRBV12-3 or TRBV12-4 and TRBJ2-3; unclear D gene. There are 17 residues in the CDR3. Trimming left V 0 bases short and J 0 bases short, with 13 bases between. CDR3 sequence (DNA): TGTGCCAGCAGTTTAGCGGCTCAGGTTCCTAGCACAGATACGCAGTATTTT. This codes for CASSLAAQVPSTDTQYF.

V gene TRBV28 combines with J gene TRBJ2-1, with 7 bases lining up with TRBD2. Germline trimming cut 3 bases from V and 5 bases from J; bases unmatched to any gene: 7. In germline, CDR1 is MDHEN, CDR2 SYDVKM. This CDR3 is 15 amino acids long. The CDR3 DNA reads as TGTGCCAGCAGTTTGGGCGGGAGAAGGCACAATGAGCAGTTCTTC. Translating gives CASSLGGRRHNEQFF. Full variable domain (missing parts from reference TRBV28 and TRBJ2-1): DVKVTQSSRYLVKRTGEKVFLECVQDMDHENMFWYRQDPGLGLRLIYFSYDVKMKEKGDIPEGYSVSREKKERFSLILESASTNQTSMYLCASSLGGRRHNEQFFGPGTRLTVL.

In its sample, this clonotype was seen many times. The CDR3 region is CAISDPGTGGYEQYF. The DNA of the CDR3 is TGTGCCATCAGTGATCCCGGGACAGGGGGTTACGAGCAGTACTTC. V usage is TRBV10-3 and J usage is TRBJ2-7; TRBD1 matches 11 bases. CDR3 length: 15 residues. CDR1 and CDR2 from the germline V gene are ENHRY and SYGVKD. Trimming at V came to 3 bases and at J to 4 bases, leaving 5 bases not matched to a gene.

This clonotype occurred many times. The chain recombines TRBV6-1 with TRBJ1-1; 7 nucleotides line up with TRBD1. Looked up from germline, CDR1 is MNHNS and CDR2 is SASEGT. The CDR3 is 16 amino acids. The V gene end was trimmed by 3 bases and the J gene end by 3 bases; junction bases not matched to a gene: 10. The CDR3 bases are TGTGCCAGCAGTGACCCCCGAGGGGGGACAGACACTGAAGCTTTCTTT. This translates into CASSDPRGGTDTEAFF.

This clonotype was recorded at least ten times. The chain combines TRBV12-3 or TRBV12-4 with TRBJ1-1, with TRBD1 as a possible D gene (6 bases). There are 20 residues in the CDR3. With 3 bases removed from V and 8 bases from J, the gap between germline ends came to 34 bases. CDR3 DNA: TGTGCCAGCAGTTTTATCTCCGTTTTTGCAGGGCAGACAGGAGAAGGGGAAGCTTTCTTT. This codes for CASSFISVFAGQTGEGEAFF.

The sample holds a few counts of this clonotype. This sequence joins TRBV7-2 and TRBJ2-7, with D perhaps matching TRBD2 (7 bases). V was shortened by 6 bases and J by 4 bases, with 16 bases between the two germline ends. The germline V gene encodes CDR1 SGHTA and CDR2 FQGNSA. This CDR3 contains 14 residues. The DNA of the CDR3 is TGTGCCAGCAGGCCTAGGGGGGGACATTACGAGCAGTACTTC. This sequence encodes CASRPRGGHYEQYF.

This clonotype was observed at least ten times. The J gene is TRBJ1-2, the V gene TRBV29-1; tentative D call: TRBD1 (6 bases). V lost 6 bases and J lost 3, with 11 bases in between. From germline, CDR1 is SQVTM and CDR2 ANQGSEA. The CDR3 sequence is 12 residues long. As DNA, the CDR3 is TGCAGCGTCACCACAGGGTACTATGGCTACACCTTC. Its translation: CSVTTGYYGYTF.

To note about this clonotype: A much larger clone lies one base from this, so it may be a read error. The chain joins TRBV25-1 to TRBJ1-6, with no clear D. The CDR3 has 14 amino acids. Germline V gives CDR1 MGHDK, CDR2 SYGVNS. The germline V and J ends were trimmed by 5 bases and 8 bases, with 13 bases remaining between them. Here the CDR3 reads CASSSGFRDSPLHF. As DNA, the CDR3 is TGTGCCAGCAGTTCAGGCTTTAGGGATTCACCCCTCCACTTT.

This clonotype was detected ten times or more. In nucleotides, the CDR3 is TGTGCCAGCAGCTTAGCGCTCGGCTCCTACAATGAGCAGTTCTTC. It is translated as CASSLALGSYNEQFF. V is TRBV7-2 and J is TRBJ2-1, with D unresolved. CDR3 size: 15 residues. V was shortened by 0 bases and J by 0 bases, with 6 bases between the two germline ends. Germline-derived CDR1 and CDR2 are SGHTA and FQGNSA.

Remarks on this clonotype: Since a much larger clone is just one base distant, this may be a read error. The V and J genes are TRBV3-1 and TRBJ2-3, with no clear D. The CDR3 consists of 15 residues. The germline V gene encodes CDR1 LGHDT and CDR2 YNNKEL (reference sequence). Between the trimmed V and J ends, which lost 0 bases and 3 bases, there was a span of 10 bases. The CDR3 DNA reads as TGTGCCAGCAGCCAAGAGGGTCACGTTACAGATACGCAGTATTTT. Encoded protein: CASSQEGHVTDTQYF.

In its sample, this clonotype was seen many times. The rearrangement links TRBV6-2 or TRBV6-3 to TRBJ2-5; D is ambiguous. Trimming shortened V by 6 bases and J by 2 bases, and 16 bases separated the two germline ends. CDR3 length: 15 residues. From germline, CDR1 is MNHEY and CDR2 SVGEGT. The CDR3 region is CASSPTARRQETQYF. In nucleotides, the CDR3 is TGTGCCAGCAGCCCCACCGCGCGGAGACAAGAGACCCAGTACTTC.

This clonotype was detected ten times or more. The chain has TRBV7-6 and TRBJ2-1; D not resolved. Germline V lookup: CDR1 SGHVS, CDR2 FNYEAQ. The CDR3 is 14 residues long. Trimming left V 1 base short and J 4 bases short, with 8 bases between. The CDR3 DNA reads as TGTGCCAGCAGCTTAGAGGCCGGGTACAATGAGCAGTTCTTC. Translating it yields CASSLEAGYNEQFF.

V usage is TRBV7-2 and J usage is TRBJ2-7; no definite D call. With 1 base removed from V and 0 bases from J, the gap between germline ends came to 10 bases. The germline CDR1 and CDR2 sequences are SGHTA and FQGNSA. The CDR3 runs 15 residues. The CDR3 DNA reads as TGTGCCAGCAGCTTAGTTCATGAGCTCTCCTACGAGCAGTACTTC. Residues: CASSLVHELSYEQYF.

The table lists this clonotype with many counts. This chain joins TRBV29-1 and TRBJ2-7; no clear D. Trimming shortened V by 5 bases and J by 0 bases, and 11 bases separated the two germline ends. The CDR3 runs 13 residues. Germline V gene data show CDR1 as SQVTM and CDR2 as ANQGSEA. This CDR3 reads CSVQATSSYEQYF. The CDR3 nucleotides read TGCAGCGTTCAAGCGACCAGCTCCTACGAGCAGTACTTC.

The rearrangement joins TRBV4-2 to TRBJ1-2; TRBD1 is a possible D gene (5 bases). Per germline, CDR1 LGHNA and CDR2 YNFKEQ. The CDR3 consists of 16 residues. Trimming stripped 0 bases from V and 3 bases from J, with 14 bases between. CDR3 amino acids: CASSQDPGQAYYGYTF. The DNA of the CDR3 is TGTGCCAGCAGCCAAGATCCGGGGCAGGCTTACTATGGCTACACCTTC.

In this sample, this clonotype turned up many times. This chain links TRBV7-9 with TRBJ2-7; no firm D call. V was shortened by 4 bases and J by 3 bases, with 13 bases between the two germline ends. Germline values: CDR1 SEHNR, CDR2 FQNEAQ (reference sequence). There are 14 residues in the CDR3. CDR3 protein: CASSSGEMGYEQYF. DNA of the CDR3: TGTGCCAGCAGCTCGGGCGAGATGGGCTACGAGCAGTACTTC.

This clonotype came up a few times. The V and J genes are TRBV5-5 and TRBJ2-5; 8 bases are a match to TRBD1. This CDR3 has 11 residues. V shed 0 bases, J shed 13 bases, and the junction held 2 bases outside the gene matches. CDR1 SGHKS and CDR2 YYEKEE come from the germline V gene (reference sequence). CDR3 sequence: CASSLGTGTYF. For the CDR3, the DNA is TGTGCCAGCAGCTTGGGGACAGGGACGTACTTC. The entire variable domain, with the rest obtained from reference TRBV5-5 and TRBJ2-5, is as follows: DAGVTQSPTHLIKTRGQQVTLRCSPISGHKSVSWYQQVLGQGPQFIFQYYEKEERGRGNFPDRFSARQFPNYSSELNVNALLLGDSALYLCASSLGTGTYFGPGTRLLVL.

This chain connects TRBV12-3 or TRBV12-4 to TRBJ1-4, with D perhaps matching TRBD1 (6 bases). The CDR3 consists of 15 residues. The ends were cut back, 5 bases at V and 11 bases at J, with 21 bases in the middle. The CDR3 loop is CASSTEGGTVGKLFF. Here the CDR3 DNA reads TGTGCCAGCAGTACGGAGGGGGGCACCGTCGGGAAACTGTTTTTT.

Comment on this clonotype: A much larger clone lies one base from this, so it may be a read error. The chain recombines TRBV15 with TRBJ1-6; D perhaps matches TRBD1 (6 bases). Looked up from germline, CDR1 is LNHNV and CDR2 is YYDKDF (reference sequence). V was clipped by 1 base and J by 7 bases, with 11 bases between them. The CDR3 has 15 residues. The chain's CDR3 is CATSRATGKNSPLHF. The DNA for the CDR3 is TGTGCCACCAGCAGAGCTACAGGGAAGAATTCACCCCTCCACTTT.

The V gene is TRBV12-3 or TRBV12-4, the J gene TRBJ1-1; D possibly corresponds to TRBD1 (6 bases). This CDR3 has 14 amino acids. V lost 7 bases and J lost 0, with 12 bases in between. DNA for the CDR3: TGTGCCAGCAAAGTGGACAGAGTGAACACTGAAGCTTTCTTT. Protein sequence: CASKVDRVNTEAFF.

V gene TRBV10-3 combines with J gene TRBJ2-3; unclear D gene. The CDR3 runs 14 residues. Trimming took off 1 base at V and 5 bases at J, with 10 bases between the two ends. CDR1 and CDR2 (germline): ENHRY, SYGVKD. The CDR3 sequence is CAISEFKSEDTQYF. CDR3 DNA: TGTGCCATCAGTGAGTTTAAGTCGGAAGATACGCAGTATTTT.

This clonotype was recorded at least ten times. The V gene is TRBV6-1, the J gene TRBJ1-1, with D perhaps matching TRBD1 (5 bases). The CDR3 has 16 residues. CDR1 MNHNS and CDR2 SASEGT come from the germline V gene. Trimming removed 7 bases from V and 0 bases from J, with 18 bases in between. CDR3 in amino acids: CASNWAFGGMNTEAFF. The CDR3 region has the DNA TGTGCCAGCAATTGGGCTTTTGGGGGTATGAACACTGAAGCTTTCTTT.

The chain recombines TRBV4-1 with TRBJ1-2; possibly TRBD1 for D (5 bases). The CDR3 loop spans 14 amino acids. Trimming removed 3 bases at V and 4 bases at J, with 12 bases between. CDR1 is MGHRA and CDR2 is YSYEKL in the germline V gene. The CDR3 bases are TGCGCCAGCAGCCACGCCGGGACCATCTATGGCTACACCTTC. Protein product: CASSHAGTIYGYTF.

The table lists this clonotype with many counts. V gene TRBV28 combines with J gene TRBJ1-2; D is possibly TRBD1 (6 bases). V gave up 6 bases and J gave up 4 bases, with 12 bases separating them. There are 13 residues in the CDR3. The germline V gene has CDR1 MDHEN and CDR2 SYDVKM. The CDR3 protein is CASRQQGPYGYTF. The DNA for the CDR3 is TGTGCCAGCAGACAACAGGGCCCCTATGGCTACACCTTC.

In this sample, this clonotype turned up many times. The chain joins TRBV29-1 to TRBJ1-2, with D perhaps matching TRBD1 (5 bases). This CDR3 has 11 amino acids. The V end lost 6 bases, the J end lost 4 bases, and 9 bases lay between the germline ends. Germline assignment: CDR1 SQVTM and CDR2 ANQGSEA. CDR3 sequence: CSVAGTYGYTF. In DNA, the CDR3 is TGCAGCGTGGCAGGGACCTATGGCTACACCTTC. Full variable domain (remainder filled in from reference TRBV29-1 and TRBJ1-2): SAVISQKPSRDICQRGTSLTIQCQVDSQVTMMFWYRQQPGQSLTLIATANQGSEATYESGFVIDKFPISRPNLTFSTLTVSNMSPEDSSIYLCSVAGTYGYTFGSGTRLTVV.

There are many counts of this clonotype. The J gene is TRBJ2-4, the V gene TRBV2, with D perhaps matching TRBD1 (5 bases). Germline CDR1 and CDR2: SNHLY and FYNNEI. CDR3 length: 16 residues. V shed 0 bases and J shed 0 bases, with 9 bases lying between them. The CDR3 bases are TGTGCCAGCAGTGAAGCAGGGGCGATAGCCAAAAACATTCAGTACTTC. Its protein is CASSEAGAIAKNIQYF. The whole variable domain, filled in from reference TRBV2 and TRBJ2-4, reads EPEVTQTPSHQVTQMGQEVILRCVPISNHLYFYWYRQILGQKVEFLVSFYNNEISEKSEIFDDQFSVERPDGSNFTLKIRSTKLEDSAMYFCASSEAGAIAKNIQYFGAGTRLSVL.

This clonotype showed up many times. The genes are TRBV2 and TRBJ1-1, with 7 nucleotides matching TRBD1. The germline CDR1 and CDR2 sequences are SNHLY and FYNNEI. The CDR3 spans 14 residues. Unmatched junction bases numbered 15, after V lost 7 bases and J lost 10 bases. CDR3 sequence reads: CASKYRGGKAGAFF. Here the CDR3 DNA reads TGTGCCAGCAAATACAGGGGAGGGAAGGCGGGAGCTTTCTTT.

This clonotype was recorded at least ten times. The V and J genes are TRBV15 and TRBJ1-6; possible D gene TRBD1, 6 bases. The CDR3 extends over 17 amino acids. The germline V and J ends were trimmed by 0 bases and 10 bases, with 19 bases remaining between them. Germline CDR1 LNHNV, CDR2 YYDKDF (reference sequence). DNA for the CDR3: TGTGCCACCAGCAGAGATACCCTCGACAGGTCGGACTCACCCCTCCACTTT. Its protein is CATSRDTLDRSDSPLHF.

V usage is TRBV28 and J usage is TRBJ2-3, with D tentatively TRBD1 (5 bases). The germline V gene encodes CDR1 MDHEN and CDR2 SYDVKM. Trimming removed 4 bases from V and 4 bases from J, with 21 bases in between. The CDR3 is made up of 17 amino acids. The CDR3 DNA follows: TGTGCCAGCAGTTCTCTTGCGCAGGGAAGAGTCGCAGATACGCAGTATTTT. It codes for CASSSLAQGRVADTQYF.

Many counts were recorded for this clonotype. The CDR3 protein is CASSGGTGYGYTF. In nucleotides, the CDR3 is TGTGCCAGCAGCGGAGGGACAGGCTATGGCTACACCTTC. The genes are TRBV2 and TRBJ1-2; 8 nucleotides agree with TRBD1. V lost 6 bases and J lost 4; bases outside the gene matches: 4. Germline assignment: CDR1 SNHLY and CDR2 FYNNEI. The CDR3 loop spans 13 amino acids. The full variable domain, rest sourced from reference TRBV2 and TRBJ1-2, is EPEVTQTPSHQVTQMGQEVILRCVPISNHLYFYWYRQILGQKVEFLVSFYNNEISEKSEIFDDQFSVERPDGSNFTLKIRSTKLEDSAMYFCASSGGTGYGYTFGSGTRLTVV.

This clonotype was recorded at least ten times. The V gene is TRBV10-2, the J gene TRBJ2-7; unclear D gene. Germline lookup yields CDR1 WSHSY and CDR2 SAAADI. Between the trimmed V and J ends, which lost 3 bases and 0 bases, there was a span of 9 bases. The CDR3 extends over 14 amino acids. The DNA for the CDR3 is TGCGCCAGCAGTGAAGTCGGCAGCTCCTACGAGCAGTACTTC. Its protein product is CASSEVGSSYEQYF.